This passage covers 26 T cell receptor beta chains from one sample sequenced in a study of blood T cell repertoires in COVID-19. The table came from immunoSEQ multiplex PCR; TCRdb's copy has only in-frame clones and leaves some out. The sample carries about 190,000 clones, roughly 84% recorded once. The specimen sequenced was PBMCs or T cells enriched from blood (not recorded which). The source of these receptors is a woman in her 30s who had been exposed to COVID-19.

V usage is TRBV5-4 and J usage is TRBJ1-3; D is unresolved. The CDR3 extends over 15 amino acids. The V gene lost 2 bases and the J gene lost 0 bases, with 9 bases spanning the gap. The V gene's germline CDR1 is SGHNT and CDR2 YYREEE (reference sequence). CDR3 bases: TGTGCCAGCAGCTTCGGCGGCACCTCTGGAAACACCATATATTTT. Its protein product is CASSFGGTSGNTIYF.

The chain carries TRBV4-1 and TRBJ2-7; D might be TRBD1 (5 bases). V lost 0 bases and J 0 bases, leaving 6 bases between the germline ends. The CDR3 has 14 amino acids. In germline, CDR1 is MGHRA, CDR2 YSYEKL. In DNA form, the CDR3 reads TGCGCCAGCAGCCAAGAAGACAGCTCCTACGAGCAGTACTTC. This gives the protein CASSQEDSSYEQYF.

This chain links TRBV27 with TRBJ2-3; 9 nucleotides match TRBD1. The CDR3 has 18 residues. Unmatched junction bases numbered 18, after V lost 6 bases and J lost 5 bases. CDR1 and CDR2 from the germline V gene are MNHEY and SMNVEV (reference sequence). The CDR3 nucleotides are TGTGCCAGCAGCCGTCCTCCCTCGACAGGGGGGGCGAGAGATACGCAGTATTTT. Encoded protein: CASSRPPSTGGARDTQYF.

This clone was detected a few times. The V and J genes are TRBV5-5 and TRBJ1-1, with D perhaps TRBD1 (6 bases). The CDR3 has 17 residues. Per germline, CDR1 SGHKS and CDR2 YYEKEE (reference sequence). V was pared by 5 bases and J by 1 base, with 21 bases between. Here the CDR3 DNA reads TGTGCCAGCAGTGACAGGTTTTCAGGCTCGTCGAACACTGAAGCTTTCTTT. Translating it yields CASSDRFSGSSNTEAFF.

This clone was counted between two and nine times. This chain links TRBV21-1 with TRBJ2-3; the D call of TRBD2 is as the table states it, not checked on the DNA. TRBV21-1 is labeled a pseudogene. The length of the CDR3 is 20 residues. CDR3 loop: CASSTTAGTSGGVGTDTQYF. The CDR3 DNA reads TGTGCCAGCAGCACAACTGCTGGGACTAGCGGGGGGGTAGGTACAGATACGCAGTATTTT.

As for this clone: The junction departs from the called germline gene at one end, perhaps through a read error. The rearrangement uses TRBV15 and TRBJ2-7, with D possibly matching TRBD1 (6 bases). The CDR3 extends over 17 amino acids. The germline gives CDR1 LNHNV, CDR2 YYDKDF (reference sequence). The CDR3, as DNA: TGTGCCACCAGCAGAGATCCAGGGTTCCGGCAGGGGACCGAGAAGTACTTC. This sequence encodes CATSRDPGFRQGTEKYF. Complete variable domain (other parts from reference TRBV15 and TRBJ2-7): DAMVIQNPRYQVTQFGKPVTLSCSQTLNHNVMYWYQQKSSQAPKLLFHYYDKDFNNEADTPDNFQSRRPNTSFCFLDIRSPGLGDTAMYLCATSRDPGFRQGTEKYFGPGTRLTVT.

The rearrangement joins TRBV27 to TRBJ2-7; TRBD1 might be the D (6 bases). V was clipped by 5 bases and J by 5 bases, with 16 bases between them. CDR3 length equals 14 residues. Germline CDR1 is MNHEY and CDR2 is SMNVEV (reference sequence). CDR3: CASSPLRGRDEQYF. CDR3 DNA sequence: TGTGCCAGCAGTCCGCTCAGGGGTCGGGACGAGCAGTACTTC.

Comment on this clone: Other DNA sequences in this sample translate to the same CDR3. The rearrangement joins TRBV20-1 to TRBJ1-2, with a possible D match to TRBD1 (6 bases). V dropped 2 bases and J dropped 8 bases, with 9 bases sitting between them. The CDR3 loop spans 11 amino acids. CDR1 is DFQATT and CDR2 is SNEGSKA in the germline V gene (reference sequence). The CDR3 bases are TGCAGTGCTAGACAGGGGAACGGCTACACCTTC. Protein product: CSARQGNGYTF.

The rearrangement uses TRBV12-5 and TRBJ2-5, with 15 bases that match TRBD2. V lost 6 bases and J lost 7; bases outside the gene matches: 9. CDR1 is LGHNT and CDR2 is FRNRAP in the germline V gene. The CDR3 totals 16 residues. The CDR3 reads CASGLGLAGGPGTQYF. In DNA, the CDR3 is TGTGCTAGTGGCCTTGGACTAGCGGGGGGGCCGGGGACCCAGTACTTC.

The chain carries TRBV19 and TRBJ1-2, with D unclear. Germline-derived CDR1 and CDR2 are LNHDA and SQIVND (reference sequence). Between the trimmed V and J ends, which lost 0 bases and 4 bases, there was a span of 12 bases. The CDR3 is made up of 15 amino acids. The CDR3 region has the DNA TGTGCCAGTAGTATAGATCGCAGCGGGTTCTATGGCTACACCTTC. Its protein is CASSIDRSGFYGYTF.

J is TRBJ1-6 and V is TRBV4-3; TRBD1 is a possible D gene (6 bases). Per germline, CDR1 LGHNA and CDR2 YSLEER. V was trimmed by 0 bases and J by 7 bases, leaving 7 bases between them. The CDR3 loop spans 14 amino acids. The CDR3 coding sequence is TGCGCCAGCAGCCAAGACCAGGGGAATTCACCCCTCCACTTT. This translates into CASSQDQGNSPLHF.

This rearrangement joins TRBV12-3 or TRBV12-4 to TRBJ2-1; D call uncertain. V lost 6 bases to trimming and J lost 14 bases, with 14 bases between them. This CDR3 has 11 residues. For the CDR3, the DNA is TGTGCCAGCAGCATAGCTGAGCTTGAGTTCTTC. Translation: CASSIAELEFF.

The chain uses TRBV12-3 or TRBV12-4 and TRBJ2-3; D remains unclear. Between the trimmed V and J ends, which lost 4 bases and 3 bases, there was a span of 5 bases. This CDR3 comprises 12 residues. The CDR3 DNA is TGTGCCAGCAGTTCAGTTACAGATACGCAGTATTTT. Its translation is CASSSVTDTQYF.

The CDR3 reads CASSSTAGSSYEQYF. Written as DNA, the CDR3 is TGCGCCAGCAGCTCTACAGCGGGGAGCTCCTACGAGCAGTACTTC. This rearrangement joins TRBV5-1 to TRBJ2-7; TRBD2 agrees at 7 bases. This CDR3 region has 15 residues. Germline-derived CDR1 and CDR2 are SGHRS and YFSETQ. Trimming took 3 bases from V and 0 from J; bases not matched to a gene: 6.

V and J are TRBV10-3 and TRBJ1-5; D call uncertain. Germline lookup yields CDR1 ENHRY and CDR2 SYGVKD. Trimming took 0 bases from V and 6 from J, leaving 12 bases between them. CDR3 size: 15 residues. CDR3 region: CAISESIGSGQPQHF. CDR3 coding DNA: TGTGCCATCAGTGAGTCGATTGGGTCGGGTCAGCCCCAGCATTTT.

The gene calls are TRBV5-1 and TRBJ2-7; perhaps TRBD2 as D (5 bases). The CDR3 is 17 residues long. Trimming cost V 0 bases and J 2 bases, with 18 bases left between them. CDR1 and CDR2 (germline): SGHRS, YFSETQ. CDR3 sequence reads: CASSLATGVQTPYEQYF. The CDR3 DNA reads as TGCGCCAGCAGCTTGGCGACCGGGGTCCAAACCCCCTACGAGCAGTACTTC.

This chain links TRBV4-1 with TRBJ1-3; D is ambiguous. Germline CDR1 reads MGHRA; CDR2 reads YSYEKL. Trimming shortened V by 2 bases and J by 3 bases, and 11 bases separated the two germline ends. The CDR3 runs to 15 residues. CDR3 loop: CASSQSGLGGNTIYF. The CDR3 DNA sequence: TGCGCCAGCAGCCAATCCGGACTGGGTGGAAACACCATATATTTT.

The V and J genes are TRBV9 and TRBJ2-5; 7 bases are shared with TRBD2. Germline assignment: CDR1 SGDLS and CDR2 YYNGEE. The CDR3 has 14 amino acids. V lost 4 bases and J lost 3; bases outside the gene matches: 6. The CDR3 DNA reads TGTGCCAGCAGCCCCTTACTAGCGAAAGAGACCCAGTACTTC. Protein: CASSPLLAKETQYF.

This chain uses TRBV6-2 or TRBV6-3 with TRBJ2-5; 7 bases map to TRBD2. Trimming at V came to 5 bases and at J to 7 bases, leaving 13 bases not matched to a gene. The CDR3 loop spans 15 amino acids. Germline V gene sequence: CDR1 MNHEY, CDR2 SVGEGT. The DNA for the CDR3 is TGTGCCAGCAGTCAAAGCGGGACCCAGCTTTGGACCCAGTACTTC. Translated, it gives CASSQSGTQLWTQYF.

This CDR3 reads CASSAATGDGNTIYF. CDR3 sequence (DNA): TGTGCCAGCAGCGCCGCAACAGGGGACGGAAACACCATATATTTT. This sequence joins TRBV9 and TRBJ1-3, with 7 bases fitting TRBD1. V trimming: 3 bases; J trimming: 4 bases; junction bases outside the gene matches: 7. The CDR3 covers 15 residues. CDR1 and CDR2 (germline): SGDLS, YYNGEE.

V gene TRBV7-2 combines with J gene TRBJ2-7; D uncertain. The CDR3 consists of 11 residues. Germline loops: CDR1 SGHTA, CDR2 FQGNSA. V gave up 0 bases and J gave up 8 bases, with 5 bases separating them. The CDR3 DNA sequence: TGTGCCAGCAGCTTAGCGGAGAAGCAGTACTTC. Its protein is CASSLAEKQYF.

In its sample, this clone was seen a few times. The rearrangement joins TRBV19 to TRBJ1-1; the D gene is possibly TRBD1 (6 bases). The ends were cut back, 6 bases at V and 4 bases at J, with 18 bases in the middle. CDR3 length: 15 amino acids. Germline CDR1 reads LNHDA; CDR2 reads SQIVND (reference sequence). CDR3 nucleotide sequence: TGTGCCAGTAGGGGTAAACAGGGTGAGGGCACTGAAGCTTTCTTT. As protein: CASRGKQGEGTEAFF.

The gene calls are TRBV5-4 and TRBJ1-3; D is uncertain. The CDR3 length is 15 residues. The V gene lost 4 bases and the J gene lost 3 bases, with 14 bases spanning the gap. Germline assignment: CDR1 SGHNT and CDR2 YYREEE (reference sequence). CDR3 loop: CASSGGGVGGNTIYF. The CDR3 DNA reads as TGTGCCAGCAGCGGCGGTGGCGTCGGTGGAAACACCATATATTTT.

The DNA of the CDR3 is TGTGCCAGCAGCTTACCAACTAGCTATGAGCAGTTCTTC. Its protein is CASSLPTSYEQFF. The gene calls are TRBV7-9 and TRBJ2-1; the D gene is possibly TRBD2 (6 bases). V lost 2 bases and J lost 8, with 10 bases in between. This CDR3 has 13 residues. Germline CDR1 and CDR2: SEHNR and FQNEAQ (reference sequence).

This rearrangement joins TRBV5-1 to TRBJ1-1; possibly TRBD1 for D (6 bases). Germline loops: CDR1 SGHRS, CDR2 YFSETQ. V was trimmed by 1 base and J by 5 bases, leaving 12 bases between them. CDR3 length: 14 amino acids. CDR3 DNA: TGCGCCAGCAGCTTGTGGGGGGGCGGAACTGAAGCTTTCTTT. Its protein product is CASSLWGGGTEAFF.

This clone was counted a single time. The V gene is TRBV29-1, the J gene TRBJ1-1, with D possibly matching TRBD1 (6 bases). V lost 7 bases and J lost 5, with 14 bases in between. CDR1 and CDR2 (germline): SQVTM, ANQGSEA. The CDR3 has 12 amino acids. The CDR3 sequence is CSAPDQGTEAFF. The CDR3, as DNA: TGCAGCGCCCCAGACCAGGGGACTGAAGCTTTCTTT.